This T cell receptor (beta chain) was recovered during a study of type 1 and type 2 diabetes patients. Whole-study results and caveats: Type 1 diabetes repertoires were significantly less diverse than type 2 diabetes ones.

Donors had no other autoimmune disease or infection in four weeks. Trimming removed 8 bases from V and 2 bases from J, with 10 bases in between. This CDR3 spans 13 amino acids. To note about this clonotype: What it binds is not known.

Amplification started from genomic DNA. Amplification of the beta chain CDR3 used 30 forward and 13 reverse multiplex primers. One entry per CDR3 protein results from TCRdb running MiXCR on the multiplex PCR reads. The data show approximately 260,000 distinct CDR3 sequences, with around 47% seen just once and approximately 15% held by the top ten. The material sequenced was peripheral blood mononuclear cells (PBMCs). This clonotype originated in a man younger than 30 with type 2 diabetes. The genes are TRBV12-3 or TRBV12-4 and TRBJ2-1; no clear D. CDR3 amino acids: CASGVVAYNEQFF. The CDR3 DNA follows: TGTGCCAGCGGGGTAGTGGCCTACAATGAGCAGTTCTTC.